Presented here are 2 T cell receptor beta chains from one specimen sequenced in a study of T-cell reconstitution after alpha-beta-depleted transplantation in children. During its preparation, the TCRbeta library received unique molecular identifiers. MiXCR, applied by TCRdb to the PCR reads, yields one record per CDR3 protein. The sample holds hundreds of thousands of distinct CDR3 sequences, 10% to 15% seen once. This specimen consisted of PBMCs, mostly from graft donor cells, obtained 360 days after TCRalphabeta/CD19-depleted stem cell transplant. The receptor set was obtained from a male patient younger than 18 who had a stem cell transplant for acute myeloid leukemia, so the T cells may come from the graft donor.

This clonotype was seen many times. V is TRBV19 and J is TRBJ2-5; D assignment may be TRBD1 or TRBD2 (6 bases each). CDR3 size: 16 residues. Trimming took 6 bases from V and 1 from J, leaving 18 bases between them. CDR1 LNHDA and CDR2 SQIVND come from the germline V gene (reference sequence). The CDR3 loop is CASSPWGAMGQETQYF. In DNA form, the CDR3 reads TGTGCCAGTAGCCCGTGGGGGGCGATGGGCCAAGAGACCCAGTACTTC. The complete variable domain, with remaining parts taken from reference TRBV19 and TRBJ2-5, reads DGGITQSPKYLFRKEGQNVTLSCEQNLNHDAMYWYRQDPGQGLRLIYYSQIVNDFQKGDIAEGYSVSREKKESFPLTVTSAQKNPTAFYLCASSPWGAMGQETQYFGPGTRLLVL.

CDR3 amino acids: CASSIIGTQLVLYEQYF. In DNA form, the CDR3 reads TGTGCCAGCAGCATTATTGGAACGCAGTTGGTATTATACGAGCAGTACTTC. The V gene is TRBV7-2, the J gene TRBJ2-7; no clear D gene. Germline lookup yields CDR1 SGHTA and CDR2 FQGNSA. The V and J ends lost 5 bases and 4 bases respectively, with 24 bases between them. This CDR3 is built from 17 residues.